Detailed here is one TCR beta chain. Its target is unknown. The data were obtained in a study of T cells in localized non-small cell lung cancer. Trimming cost V 1 base and J 6 bases, with 19 bases left between them. The germline CDR1 and CDR2 sequences are SGHRS and YFSETQ. The CDR3 extends over 17 amino acids. Produced via immunoSEQ multiplex PCR; TCRdb's table is partial and in-frame only. The table includes 70,000 to 80,000 clones, more than 70% detected once. Study-level findings and limits: For the top 100 tumor clones, a median around 61 also appeared in adjacent lung. Clonality peaked in uninvolved adjacent lung rather than tumor.

The chain recombines TRBV5-1 with TRBJ1-4; TRBD1 is a possible D gene (6 bases). This clonotype originated in a woman aged 35 to 70 with stage I squamous cell lung carcinoma. The sample was peripheral blood, taken before any cancer treatment. CDR3 loop: CASSLNTGKGSHEKLFF. In DNA, the CDR3 is TGCGCCAGCAGCTTGAATACAGGGAAGGGAAGCCATGAAAAACTGTTTTTT.